Following are 17 T cell receptor beta chains from one sample sequenced in a study of CD8 T cells in Susac syndrome. RNA in amounts of about 0.5 to 1 ug was reverse transcribed with random hexamers. TCRdb re-derived calls from the immunoSEQ multiplex PCR reads in MiXCR, one entry per CDR3 protein. This sample has about 300,000 distinct CDR3 sequences, with 75% to 85% found just once. Specimen: CD8+ T cells from PBMCs. The receptors were gathered from a human donor with multiple sclerosis.

This sequence joins TRBV15 and TRBJ1-5, with 7 bases lining up with TRBD1. This CDR3 has 18 residues. The germline CDR1 and CDR2 sequences are LNHNV and YYDKDF (reference sequence). V lost 11 bases and J lost 4; bases outside the gene matches: 23. CDR3 sequence: CAAARVPYGQAGNQPQHF. CDR3 DNA sequence: TGTGCCGCCGCACGGGTACCATACGGACAGGCAGGGAATCAGCCCCAGCATTTT.

The CDR3 is CAISDIGIVEETQYF. CDR3 nucleotides: TGTGCCATCAGTGATATCGGGATAGTCGAGGAGACCCAGTACTTC. The chain is built from TRBV10-3 and TRBJ2-5, with TRBD2 as a possible D gene (5 bases). This CDR3 contains 15 residues. The V gene's germline CDR1 is ENHRY and CDR2 SYGVKD. V lost 3 bases and J lost 5, with 16 bases in between.

This rearrangement joins TRBV28 to TRBJ1-1, with 9 bases identical to TRBD1. V shed 6 bases, J shed 0 bases, and the junction held 17 bases outside the gene matches. Germline V gene sequence: CDR1 MDHEN, CDR2 SYDVKM. The CDR3 loop spans 19 amino acids. The CDR3, as DNA: TGTGCCAGCAGAAATAAACCAGAGGGGGACAGGGCCATGAACACTGAAGCTTTCTTT. Its protein product is CASRNKPEGDRAMNTEAFF.

The chain carries TRBV7-3 and TRBJ2-3; TRBD2 is a possible D gene (6 bases). V lost 4 bases and J 9 bases, leaving 11 bases between the germline ends. This CDR3 has 12 residues. Germline V gene lookup returns CDR1 SGHTA and CDR2 FQGTGA. The CDR3 DNA sequence: TGTGCCAGCAGCTGGAAAGCGGGCACGCAGTATTTT. Translating it yields CASSWKAGTQYF.

V is TRBV6-1 and J is TRBJ2-1, with a weak D call TRBD2 (6 bases). The germline gives CDR1 MNHNS, CDR2 SASEGT. The CDR3 is 15 amino acids. Trimming pared 6 bases from V and 7 bases from J, leaving 19 bases between. CDR3 sequence reads: CASSPSGLGGNEQFF. As DNA, the CDR3 is TGTGCCAGCAGCCCGAGCGGGCTAGGAGGGAATGAGCAGTTCTTC.

The chain joins TRBV6-1 to TRBJ1-5; possibly TRBD1 for D (6 bases). The CDR3 contains 13 residues. The V end was cut by 7 bases, the J end by 6 bases, with 13 bases between. Germline V gene sequence: CDR1 MNHNS, CDR2 SASEGT. CDR3 in DNA: TGTGCCAGCAATTCAGGGGTCGGTCAGCCCCAGCATTTT. Its translation is CASNSGVGQPQHF.

This chain joins TRBV20-1 and TRBJ2-7, with TRBD1 identical over 10 bases. CDR1 DFQATT and CDR2 SNEGSKA come from the germline V gene (reference sequence). This CDR3 is 16 amino acids long. V trimming: 1 base; J trimming: 3 bases; junction bases outside the gene matches: 9. The CDR3 DNA is TGCAGTGCTAGAGTATTACACGGGGACAGGGGCTACGAGCAGTACTTC. This translates into CSARVLHGDRGYEQYF.

V and J are TRBV6-2 or TRBV6-3 and TRBJ2-7; D not resolved. Trimming took off 0 bases at V and 3 bases at J, with 18 bases between the two ends. Germline V CDR1 and CDR2: MNHEY, SVGEGT. The CDR3 runs to 17 residues. The CDR3 here is CASSYSIETLKNYEQYF. The DNA for the CDR3 is TGTGCCAGCAGTTACTCGATTGAGACACTGAAAAACTACGAGCAGTACTTC.

This clonotype was counted a few times. V usage is TRBV4-1 and J usage is TRBJ2-7; D not resolved. CDR1 and CDR2 from the germline V gene are MGHRA and YSYEKL. V was shortened by 1 base and J by 4 bases, with 14 bases between the two germline ends. This CDR3 has 15 amino acids. The CDR3 here is CASSQVQGKNYEQYF. The CDR3 nucleotides read TGCGCCAGCAGCCAAGTACAAGGAAAGAATTACGAGCAGTACTTC.

This chain connects TRBV3-1 to TRBJ1-1; D is undetermined. V lost 2 bases and J 6 bases, leaving 13 bases between the germline ends. The germline V gene has CDR1 LGHDT and CDR2 YNNKEL (reference sequence). The CDR3 is 14 amino acids. The CDR3 region has the DNA TGTGCCAGCAGCCAATTATCCCCTCCCGCTGAAGCTTTCTTT. Amino acids: CASSQLSPPAEAFF.

This clonotype turned up a few times. The chain uses TRBV4-1 and TRBJ2-1; D is perhaps TRBD1 (6 bases). The V and J ends lost 5 bases and 5 bases respectively, with 10 bases between them. Per germline, CDR1 MGHRA and CDR2 YSYEKL. The length of the CDR3 is 13 residues. CDR3: CASSEAGDNEQFF. CDR3 coding DNA: TGCGCCAGCAGCGAGGCAGGGGACAATGAGCAGTTCTTC.

The CDR3 DNA is TGTGCCAGCAGTTACTCTCCTAGCGGGAGAAAGACCCAGTACTTC. Translated: CASSYSPSGRKTQYF. The chain has TRBV6-5 and TRBJ2-5; TRBD2 matches at 10 bases. CDR3 length equals 15 residues. CDR1 is MNHEY and CDR2 is SVGAGI in the germline V gene. V lost 0 bases and J lost 6; bases outside the gene matches: 4.

The CDR3 loop is CASGPGTAGYERQYF. The CDR3 bases are TGTGCCAGCGGCCCCGGGACTGCTGGCTACGAGAGGCAGTACTTC. J is TRBJ2-7 and V is TRBV27; D perhaps matches TRBD2 (6 bases). The CDR3 spans 15 residues. Germline CDR1 and CDR2: MNHEY and SMNVEV (reference sequence). V shed 8 bases and J shed 9 bases, with 26 bases lying between them.

On this clonotype: The junction shows a germline mismatch at one end, possibly a read error. The chain carries TRBV6-2 or TRBV6-3 and TRBJ1-5, with 8 bases matching TRBD1. The CDR3 consists of 15 residues. Germline CDR1 is MNHEY and CDR2 is SVGEGT. The CDR3 DNA reads as TGTGCCAGCAGATATACGGGACAGGAAAATCAGCCCCAGCCTTTT. Translated, it gives CASRYTGQENQPQPF.

The V call is TRBV7-9, the J call TRBJ2-3; D ambiguous. Germline values: CDR1 SEHNR, CDR2 FQNEAQ (reference sequence). The CDR3 is 14 residues long. V dropped 3 bases and J dropped 4 bases, with 11 bases sitting between them. Here the CDR3 reads CASSFSKSADTQYF. CDR3 sequence (DNA): TGTGCCAGCAGCTTTAGCAAAAGCGCAGATACGCAGTATTTT.

This clonotype was picked up one time. V gene TRBV4-3 combines with J gene TRBJ1-1; unclear D gene. In germline, CDR1 is LGHNA, CDR2 YSLEER. V was shortened by 8 bases and J by 3 bases, with 16 bases between the two germline ends. This CDR3 spans 14 amino acids. The CDR3 nucleotides read TGCGCCAGCGGATCGGACGAGCGGGACACTGAAGCTTTCTTT. It is translated as CASGSDERDTEAFF.

This clonotype was observed once. The chain carries TRBV28 and TRBJ2-2; possibly TRBD1 or TRBD2 for D (7 bases each). The CDR3 runs to 20 residues. Germline V gives CDR1 MDHEN, CDR2 SYDVKM. V lost 10 bases to trimming and J lost 1 base, with 31 bases between them. CDR3 in amino acids: CATYANRGLPRGGNTGELFF. Written as DNA, the CDR3 is TGTGCCACCTACGCAAACAGGGGACTACCCAGGGGAGGGAACACCGGGGAGCTGTTTTTT.